Below, 24 T cell receptor beta chains from the same sample are listed, as sequenced in a study of blood T cell repertoires in COVID-19. Produced via immunoSEQ multiplex PCR; TCRdb's table is partial and in-frame only. The profile shows approximately 180,000 clones, 85% to 90% of them singletons. Sequencing used peripheral blood. Receptors originate from a human donor in a cohort sampled during active COVID-19.

The chain carries TRBV5-6 and TRBJ2-5; D is perhaps TRBD2 (6 bases). V was cut by 4 bases and J by 5 bases, with 12 bases left in between. The CDR3 spans 13 residues. The germline V gene encodes CDR1 SGHDT and CDR2 YYEEEE. Here the CDR3 DNA reads TGTGCCAGCAGCGGACTACCGAGGGAGACCCAGTACTTC. Translating gives CASSGLPRETQYF.

This chain uses TRBV10-3 with TRBJ1-6; D remains unclear. Trimming stripped 6 bases from V and 4 bases from J, with 10 bases between. Germline loops: CDR1 ENHRY, CDR2 SYGVKD. The CDR3 contains 14 residues. This chain's CDR3 is CAISPGDYNSPLHF. The CDR3, as DNA: TGTGCCATCAGCCCCGGGGATTATAATTCACCCCTCCACTTT.

About this clone itself: The junction does not match germline at one end; this may be a read error. The chain couples TRBV7-7 to TRBJ2-3; possible D gene TRBD2, 6 bases. The CDR3 totals 15 residues. Germline V gene lookup returns CDR1 SSHAT and CDR2 FNYEAQ (reference sequence). The chain's CDR3 is CASSLGSGEADTQYF. CDR3 DNA sequence: TGTGCTAGCAGCTTAGGGTCTGGGGAGGCAGATACGCAGTATTTT.

This chain links TRBV6-2 or TRBV6-3 with TRBJ2-1; 14 bases agree with TRBD2. V dropped 5 bases and J dropped 4; count of bases not matched to a gene: 4. The CDR3 has 16 residues. The germline CDR1 and CDR2 sequences are MNHEY and SVGEGT. CDR3: CASSGTSGSRYNEQFF. The CDR3 DNA reads TGTGCCAGCAGTGGGACTAGCGGGAGTCGGTACAATGAGCAGTTCTTC.

This chain joins TRBV6-2 or TRBV6-3 and TRBJ2-7; TRBD1 matches 9 bases. Germline CDR1 is MNHEY and CDR2 is SVGEGT. The CDR3 extends over 15 amino acids. The trim removed 4 bases at V and 0 bases at J, leaving 4 bases unmatched. CDR3 protein: CASSLQGAFSYEQYF. CDR3 nucleotides: TGTGCCAGCAGTTTACAGGGGGCGTTCTCCTACGAGCAGTACTTC.

J is TRBJ2-2 and V is TRBV5-6; 10 nucleotides match TRBD2. The V and J ends lost 4 bases and 10 bases, in that order; junction bases with no gene match: 7. The CDR3 sequence is 14 residues long. Germline CDR1 SGHDT, CDR2 YYEEEE. The CDR3 reads CASSRGLAVAELFF. DNA of the CDR3: TGTGCCAGCAGCCGTGGACTAGCGGTTGCGGAGCTGTTTTTT.

The chain links TRBV11-1 to TRBJ2-5; TRBD1 matches at 7 bases. This CDR3 comprises 13 residues. The germline CDR1 and CDR2 sequences are SGHAT and FQDESV (reference sequence). V lost 3 bases and J lost 3; bases outside the gene matches: 1. CDR3 sequence: CASSLGQKETQYF. CDR3 sequence (DNA): TGTGCCAGCAGCTTGGGACAGAAAGAGACCCAGTACTTC.

V usage is TRBV5-8 and J usage is TRBJ2-1; D perhaps matches TRBD2 (6 bases). The CDR3 has 15 amino acids. CDR1 and CDR2 (germline): SGHTS, YDEGEE. V was shortened by 0 bases and J by 4 bases, with 11 bases between the two germline ends. DNA for the CDR3: TGTGCCAGCAGCTTGGGAATGGGGGGTTACAATGAGCAGTTCTTC. Protein sequence: CASSLGMGGYNEQFF.

The rearrangement links TRBV28 to TRBJ2-5, with 7 bases fitting TRBD2. This CDR3 is built from 14 residues. Germline values: CDR1 MDHEN, CDR2 SYDVKM. J gave up 5 bases and V 2 bases, and 5 bases lay outside the gene matches. The CDR3 DNA is TGTGCCAGCAGTTTACCGAGACTAGCCGAGACCCAGTACTTC. Translating gives CASSLPRLAETQYF.

V usage is TRBV2 and J usage is TRBJ2-7; D is uncertain. Trimming pared 4 bases from V and 5 bases from J, leaving 9 bases between. The germline CDR1 and CDR2 sequences are SNHLY and FYNNEI. The CDR3 runs 12 residues. CDR3 in amino acids: CASSGDIDEQYF. The CDR3 DNA reads as TGTGCCAGCAGTGGTGACATAGACGAGCAGTACTTC.

The V call is TRBV28, the J call TRBJ2-5; D perhaps matches TRBD2 (5 bases). The germline V gene has CDR1 MDHEN and CDR2 SYDVKM. This CDR3 has 12 amino acids. Deletions cut 3 bases from V and 11 bases from J, with 13 bases between. The CDR3 coding sequence is TGTGCCAGCAGTTTCAACGGACTGGGACAGTACTTC. Amino acid sequence: CASSFNGLGQYF.

V and J are TRBV9 and TRBJ2-3; TRBD2 agrees at 7 bases. The CDR3 extends over 16 amino acids. Losses at the gene ends were 0 bases for V and 6 bases for J; bases not matched to a gene: 10. Germline V gene lookup returns CDR1 SGDLS and CDR2 YYNGEE. Written as DNA, the CDR3 is TGTGCCAGCAGCGTAGCGCCCGCGGGAGCTGCGGATACGCAGTATTTT. Protein: CASSVAPAGAADTQYF. Complete variable domain (other parts from reference TRBV9 and TRBJ2-3): DSGVTQTPKHLITATGQRVTLRCSPRSGDLSVYWYQQSLDQGLQFLIQYYNGEERAKGNILERFSAQQFPDLHSELNLSSLELGDSALYFCASSVAPAGAADTQYFGPGTRLTVL.

On this clone itself: At one end, the junction sequence differs from germline, possibly due to a read error. V usage is TRBV7-7 and J usage is TRBJ2-3, with a weak D call TRBD2 (7 bases). Germline-derived CDR1 and CDR2 are SSHAT and FNYEAQ (reference sequence). This CDR3 comprises 15 residues. The CDR3 nucleotides are TGTGCTAGCAGCTTCCGGGGGGCCTCCACAGATACGCAGTATTTT. Protein product: CASSFRGASTDTQYF.

The CDR3 loop is CASSYRTARGNEQFF. The CDR3 nucleotides are TGTGCCAGCAGCTATCGGACAGCCCGTGGAAATGAGCAGTTCTTC. The chain links TRBV7-2 to TRBJ2-1; maybe TRBD1 (6 bases). Germline values: CDR1 SGHTA, CDR2 FQGNSA. There are 15 residues in the CDR3. Trimming stripped 4 bases from V and 7 bases from J, with 17 bases between.

The CDR3 is CAIGGGGQTTNEKLFF. As DNA, the CDR3 is TGTGCCATCGGCGGTGGAGGGCAGACAACTAATGAAAAACTGTTTTTT. J is TRBJ1-4 and V is TRBV10-3; no clear D. The CDR3 contains 16 residues. The V end was cut by 8 bases, the J end by 0 bases, with 16 bases between. Germline V gene data show CDR1 as ENHRY and CDR2 as SYGVKD.

The V call is TRBV18, the J call TRBJ2-7; TRBD1 agrees at 7 bases. The germline V gene has CDR1 KGHSH and CDR2 LQKENI. The CDR3 runs to 14 residues. V shed 2 bases, J shed 4 bases, and the junction held 5 bases outside the gene matches. The CDR3 DNA is TGTGCCAGCTCACCAAAGACAGGGTCTTACGAGCAGTACTTC. It specifies CASSPKTGSYEQYF.

This rearrangement joins TRBV4-2 to TRBJ1-1, with TRBD1 matching 7 bases. Trimming cost V 0 bases and J 4 bases; bases outside gene matches: 5. The length of the CDR3 is 15 residues. From germline, CDR1 is LGHNA and CDR2 YNFKEQ. The CDR3 nucleotides read TGTGCCAGCAGCCAAGATCGGGAGGGGGCCACTGAAGCTTTCTTT. As protein: CASSQDREGATEAFF.

V usage is TRBV6-5 and J usage is TRBJ1-1; tentatively, D is TRBD1 (5 bases). The CDR3 extends over 14 amino acids. Germline lookup yields CDR1 MNHEY and CDR2 SVGAGI. With 6 bases removed from V and 1 base from J, the gap between germline ends came to 12 bases. In DNA form, the CDR3 reads TGTGCCAGCAGCCCGGGGACTGGGAACACTGAAGCTTTCTTT. Its translation: CASSPGTGNTEAFF.

V gene TRBV25-1 combines with J gene TRBJ1-3; possible D gene TRBD1, 5 bases. The CDR3 contains 14 residues. CDR1 is MGHDK and CDR2 is SYGVNS in the germline V gene. Trimming cost V 4 bases and J 4 bases, with 11 bases left between them. The DNA for the CDR3 is TGTGCCAGCAGTGGAGCAGGGCTCGGAAACACCATATATTTT. It is translated as CASSGAGLGNTIYF.

As regards this clone: Because the CDR3's place on the DNA is in doubt, the DNA is left out and the CDR3 is given as listed by TCRdb. The genes are TRBV12-5 and TRBJ2-5; the D call of TRBD2 is as the table states it, not checked on the DNA. The germline V gene encodes CDR1 LGHNT and CDR2 FRNRAP. The CDR3 is 15 amino acids long, termini counted. The CDR3 protein is CASGFRGFWRGTQYF.

This chain links TRBV11-3 with TRBJ1-5; tentative D call: TRBD1 (6 bases). The CDR3 contains 13 residues. The germline V gene encodes CDR1 SGHNT and CDR2 YENEEA. V lost 8 bases and J 5 bases, leaving 13 bases between the germline ends. In nucleotides, the CDR3 is TGTGCCAGCGAACAGGGTGGCTATCAGCCCCAGCATTTT. This translates into CASEQGGYQPQHF.

V is TRBV19 and J is TRBJ1-1; 8 bases are shared with TRBD1. Germline-derived CDR1 and CDR2 are LNHDA and SQIVND (reference sequence). The CDR3 spans 15 residues. V was clipped by 3 bases and J by 0 bases; unmatched bases: 3. The CDR3 here is CASSMSGQVNTEAFF. As DNA, the CDR3 is TGTGCCAGTAGTATGTCGGGACAGGTGAACACTGAAGCTTTCTTT.

The V gene is TRBV7-2, the J gene TRBJ2-1; tentatively, D is TRBD2 (5 bases). Germline CDR1 and CDR2: SGHTA and FQGNSA. Trimming took 4 bases from V and 1 from J, leaving 14 bases between them. The CDR3 extends over 16 amino acids. The CDR3 loop is CASSSWVGDSYNEQFF. CDR3 DNA sequence: TGTGCCAGCAGCTCCTGGGTCGGGGATTCCTACAATGAGCAGTTCTTC.

This clone was detected once. V is TRBV27 and J is TRBJ2-5, with D tentatively TRBD1 (5 bases). The CDR3 covers 12 residues. Trimming shortened V by 6 bases and J by 5 bases, and 10 bases separated the two germline ends. Germline V lookup: CDR1 MNHEY, CDR2 SMNVEV (reference sequence). CDR3 sequence: CASRGPGETQYF. In nucleotides, the CDR3 is TGTGCCAGCAGGGGCCCAGGGGAGACCCAGTACTTC.